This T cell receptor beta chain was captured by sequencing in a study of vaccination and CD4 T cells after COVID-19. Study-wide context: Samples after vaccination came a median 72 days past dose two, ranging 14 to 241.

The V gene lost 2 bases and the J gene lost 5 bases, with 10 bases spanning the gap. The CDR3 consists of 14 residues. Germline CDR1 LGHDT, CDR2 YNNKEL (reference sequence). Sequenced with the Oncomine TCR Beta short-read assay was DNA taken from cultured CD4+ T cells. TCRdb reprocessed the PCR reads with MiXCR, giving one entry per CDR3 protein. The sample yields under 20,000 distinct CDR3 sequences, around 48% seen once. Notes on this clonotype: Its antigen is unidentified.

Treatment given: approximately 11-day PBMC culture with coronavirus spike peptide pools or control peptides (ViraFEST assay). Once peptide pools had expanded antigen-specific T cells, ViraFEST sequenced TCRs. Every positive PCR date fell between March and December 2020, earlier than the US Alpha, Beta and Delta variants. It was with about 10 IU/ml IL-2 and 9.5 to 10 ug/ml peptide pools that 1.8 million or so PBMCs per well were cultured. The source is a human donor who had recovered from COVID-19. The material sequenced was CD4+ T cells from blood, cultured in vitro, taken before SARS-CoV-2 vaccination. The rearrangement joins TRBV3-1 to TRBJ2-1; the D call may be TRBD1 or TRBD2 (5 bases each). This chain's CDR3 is CASSQSPGHNEQFF. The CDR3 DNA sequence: TGTGCCAGCAGCCAATCCCCGGGGCACAATGAGCAGTTCTTC.